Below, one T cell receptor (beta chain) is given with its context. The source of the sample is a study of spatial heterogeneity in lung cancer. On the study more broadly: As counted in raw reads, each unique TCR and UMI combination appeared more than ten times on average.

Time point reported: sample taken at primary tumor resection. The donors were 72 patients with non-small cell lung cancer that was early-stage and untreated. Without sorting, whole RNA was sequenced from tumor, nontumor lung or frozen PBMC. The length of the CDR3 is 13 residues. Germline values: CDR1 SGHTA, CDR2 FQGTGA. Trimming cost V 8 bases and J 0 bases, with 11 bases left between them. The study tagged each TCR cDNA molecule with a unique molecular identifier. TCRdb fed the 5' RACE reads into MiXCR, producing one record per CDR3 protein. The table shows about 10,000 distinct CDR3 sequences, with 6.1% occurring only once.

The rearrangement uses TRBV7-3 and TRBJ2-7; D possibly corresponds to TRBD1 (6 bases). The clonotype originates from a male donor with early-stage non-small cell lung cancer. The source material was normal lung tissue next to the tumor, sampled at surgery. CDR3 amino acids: CASQGPSSYEQYF. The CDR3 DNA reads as TGTGCCAGCCAGGGGCCCAGCTCCTACGAGCAGTACTTC.